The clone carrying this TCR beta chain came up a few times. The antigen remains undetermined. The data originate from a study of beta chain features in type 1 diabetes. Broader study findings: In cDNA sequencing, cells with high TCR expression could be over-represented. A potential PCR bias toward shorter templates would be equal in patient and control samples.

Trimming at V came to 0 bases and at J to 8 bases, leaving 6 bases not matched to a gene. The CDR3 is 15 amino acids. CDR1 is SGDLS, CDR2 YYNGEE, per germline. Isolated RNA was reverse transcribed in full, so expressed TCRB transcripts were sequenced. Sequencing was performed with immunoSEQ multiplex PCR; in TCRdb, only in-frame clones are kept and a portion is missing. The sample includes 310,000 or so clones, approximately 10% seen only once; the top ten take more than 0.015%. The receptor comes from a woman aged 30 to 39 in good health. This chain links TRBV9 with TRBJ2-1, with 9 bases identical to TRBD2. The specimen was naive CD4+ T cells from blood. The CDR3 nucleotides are TGTGCCAGCAGCGTAGGCGGGAGGGCCCCCTATGAGCAGTTCTTC. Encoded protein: CASSVGGRAPYEQFF.